The 22 T cell receptor beta chains presented below share a single source sample, sequenced in a study of Ad26.COV2.S vaccination and SARS-CoV-2 variants. As for treatment: around 19 received Ad26.COV2.S at low or high dose, single or two shots; a few received placebo; per-sample allocation not given. After the first vaccine or placebo injection, samples were drawn on day 63. The repertoire was sequenced with immunoSEQ multiplex PCR; TCRdb's copy has only in-frame clones and lacks some. The sample holds about 400,000 clones; approximately 91% are singletons and the top ten take 1.5% to 2%. The sample consisted of peripheral blood, taken in a trial of Ad26.COV2.S vaccine versus placebo. These receptor sequences come from a person between 18 and 59 years old who received the Ad26.COV2.S COVID-19 vaccine or a placebo.

On this clone itself: This specimen includes other DNA sequences encoding the same CDR3. The chain links TRBV9 to TRBJ1-1; D is ambiguous. The V end was cut by 2 bases, the J end by 2 bases, with 7 bases between. The CDR3 consists of 13 residues. Germline loops: CDR1 SGDLS, CDR2 YYNGEE. CDR3 sequence: CASSVGANTEAFF. CDR3 bases: TGTGCCAGCAGCGTGGGAGCCAACACTGAAGCTTTCTTT.

This chain connects TRBV7-8 to TRBJ2-1; 9 nucleotides line up with TRBD1. Trimming took 7 bases from V and 5 from J; bases not matched to a gene: 6. Germline V gene sequence: CDR1 SGHVS, CDR2 FQNEAQ. The CDR3 length is 14 residues. Written as DNA, the CDR3 is TGTGCCAGCACCAGACAGGGGGTAAACAATGAGCAGTTCTTC. Its protein is CASTRQGVNNEQFF.

The CDR3 nucleotides read TGTGCCAGCACCCGGGGAGCCCCCTACGAGCAGTACTTC. Translating it yields CASTRGAPYEQYF. The rearrangement links TRBV3-1 (or the pseudogene TRBV3-2) to TRBJ2-7; possible D gene TRBD2, 5 bases. V shed 7 bases and J shed 2 bases, with 12 bases lying between them. Germline CDR1 LGHDT, CDR2 YNNKEL (reference sequence). This CDR3 spans 13 amino acids.

The genes are TRBV24-1 and TRBJ2-3; TRBD2 agrees at 12 bases. The ends lost 0 bases at V and 6 bases at J; junction bases unmatched: 3. The germline V gene encodes CDR1 KGHDR and CDR2 SFDVKD. The CDR3 extends over 16 amino acids. The CDR3 bases are TGTGCCACCAGTGATTTGCTAGCGGGAGGGCCCGATACGCAGTATTTT. This encodes CATSDLLAGGPDTQYF.

The gene calls are TRBV19 and TRBJ2-1, with D possibly matching TRBD2 (7 bases). The germline V gene encodes CDR1 LNHDA and CDR2 SQIVND (reference sequence). The CDR3 runs 15 residues. The V end lost 3 bases, the J end lost 6 bases, and 15 bases lay between the germline ends. Written as DNA, the CDR3 is TGTGCCAGTAGTATTGCGGGGGCTATAAGCAATGAGCAGTTCTTC. Amino acid sequence: CASSIAGAISNEQFF.

The chain couples TRBV30 to TRBJ1-4; no clear D gene. V was trimmed by 3 bases and J by 11 bases, leaving 13 bases between them. The CDR3 is 12 amino acids. Germline assignment: CDR1 GTSNPN and CDR2 SVGIG (reference sequence). The DNA for the CDR3 is TGTGCCTGGAGCGTCGGAGGGAGCAAACTGTTTTTT. It specifies CAWSVGGSKLFF.

The chain is built from TRBV6-1 and TRBJ1-5; possibly TRBD1 for D (5 bases). Germline V lookup: CDR1 MNHNS, CDR2 SASEGT. The CDR3 totals 14 residues. V gave up 1 base and J gave up 9 bases, with 13 bases separating them. In DNA form, the CDR3 reads TGTGCCAGCAGTGAAGTAAAAGGGGTCGGGCCCCAGCATTTT. Encoded protein: CASSEVKGVGPQHF.

The chain uses TRBV15 and TRBJ2-3; tentatively, D is TRBD1 (5 bases). Germline V gene sequence: CDR1 LNHNV, CDR2 YYDKDF (reference sequence). V lost 0 bases and J 2 bases, leaving 15 bases between the germline ends. The CDR3 extends over 17 amino acids. The CDR3 DNA reads as TGTGCCACCAGCAGAGAAAAACAGGTGCCGGACACAGATACGCAGTATTTT. This translates into CATSREKQVPDTDTQYF.

V is TRBV5-4 and J is TRBJ2-3, with 8 bases aligning to TRBD2. CDR3 length: 16 amino acids. After removal of 4 bases from V and 3 bases from J, the junction contained 10 bases not matched to a gene. The germline gives CDR1 SGHNT, CDR2 YYREEE (reference sequence). The CDR3 loop is CASSAPPAGETDTQYF. DNA for the CDR3: TGTGCCAGCAGCGCCCCTCCAGCGGGAGAAACAGATACGCAGTATTTT.

The CDR3 coding sequence is TGCGCCAGCAGTGTGGGACTAGCGGGAGCTGAGCAGTTCTTC. It translates to CASSVGLAGAEQFF. The gene calls are TRBV10-1 and TRBJ2-1, with 14 bases identical to TRBD2. Germline values: CDR1 WNHNN, CDR2 SYGVQD (reference sequence). CDR3 length: 14 amino acids. V lost 4 bases to trimming and J lost 9 bases; unmatched junction nucleotides: 2.

The rearrangement links TRBV4-1 to TRBJ1-3; D is unclear. This CDR3 is 13 amino acids long. Trimming left V 3 bases short and J 7 bases short, with 10 bases between. CDR1 and CDR2 (germline): MGHRA, YSYEKL. CDR3 amino acids: CASSQDWRNTIYF. Written as DNA, the CDR3 is TGCGCCAGCAGCCAGGACTGGCGCAACACCATATATTTT.

V and J are TRBV4-3 and TRBJ1-1; TRBD1 matches at 9 bases. V lost 4 bases, J lost 6 bases, and 6 bases stayed unmatched. Germline V gene lookup returns CDR1 LGHNA and CDR2 YSLEER. The CDR3 is 14 residues long. The CDR3 DNA reads TGCGCCAGCAGCCCTCACAGGGGGCTGCCTGAAGCTTTCTTT. This sequence encodes CASSPHRGLPEAFF.

This sequence joins TRBV15 and TRBJ2-3, with D uncertain. Deletions cut 1 base from V and 1 base from J, with 6 bases between. CDR1 is LNHNV and CDR2 is YYDKDF in the germline V gene (reference sequence). CDR3 length: 14 residues. CDR3 nucleotide sequence: TGTGCCACCAGCAGAGCCCAGGGCACAGATACGCAGTATTTT. It encodes CATSRAQGTDTQYF.

The J gene is TRBJ1-1, the V gene TRBV18; the D gene is possibly TRBD1 (5 bases). The V and J ends lost 1 base and 1 base respectively, with 10 bases between them. From germline, CDR1 is KGHSH and CDR2 LQKENI. The CDR3 runs 15 residues. Here the CDR3 reads CASSPQLTENTEAFF. CDR3 sequence (DNA): TGTGCCAGCTCACCACAACTGACAGAGAACACTGAAGCTTTCTTT.

The chain couples TRBV9 to TRBJ1-3; no firm D call. Germline CDR1 reads SGDLS; CDR2 reads YYNGEE. The CDR3 sequence is 14 residues long. Between the trimmed V and J ends, which lost 0 bases and 2 bases, there was a span of 6 bases. The CDR3 DNA reads TGTGCCAGCAGCGTAGGCACAGCTGGAAACACCATATATTTT. The encoded protein is CASSVGTAGNTIYF. The variable domain in full, completed from reference TRBV9 and TRBJ1-3, reads DSGVTQTPKHLITATGQRVTLRCSPRSGDLSVYWYQQSLDQGLQFLIQYYNGEERAKGNILERFSAQQFPDLHSELNLSSLELGDSALYFCASSVGTAGNTIYFGEGSWLTVV.

This clone was counted once. This chain links TRBV12-3 or TRBV12-4 with TRBJ2-4; D call uncertain. The CDR3 runs to 11 residues. The V and J ends lost 7 bases and 11 bases respectively, with 12 bases between them. CDR3 coding DNA: TGTGCCAGCACCAAAGGGCCCGTTCAGTACTTC. This sequence encodes CASTKGPVQYF.

The chain has TRBV5-1 and TRBJ1-4; tentative D call: TRBD1 (5 bases). V dropped 2 bases and J dropped 7 bases, with 15 bases sitting between them. The CDR3 consists of 15 residues. Germline V gene lookup returns CDR1 SGHRS and CDR2 YFSETQ. DNA of the CDR3: TGCGCCAGCAGCTTATTCGGGACGGAAACTGAAAAACTGTTTTTT. Protein sequence: CASSLFGTETEKLFF.

This sequence joins TRBV28 and TRBJ1-2, with a tentative D call TRBD1 (5 bases). Germline loops: CDR1 MDHEN, CDR2 SYDVKM. With 6 bases removed from V and 5 bases from J, the gap between germline ends came to 19 bases. There are 15 residues in the CDR3. The CDR3 is CASSLGTAGAYGYTF. Here the CDR3 DNA reads TGTGCCAGCAGCCTTGGGACCGCGGGAGCGTATGGCTACACCTTC.

The rearrangement joins TRBV18 to TRBJ2-5, with D uncertain. This CDR3 region has 14 residues. The V and J ends lost 0 bases and 4 bases respectively, with 9 bases between them. Germline CDR1 is KGHSH and CDR2 is LQKENI. CDR3 in DNA: TGTGCCAGCTCACCACCGGGTGGACGAGAGACCCAGTACTTC. This encodes CASSPPGGRETQYF.

The genes are TRBV14 and TRBJ2-1, with D tentatively TRBD1 (5 bases). This CDR3 is built from 13 residues. Looked up from germline, CDR1 is SGHDN and CDR2 is FVKESK. V was clipped by 0 bases and J by 7 bases, with 7 bases between them. The CDR3 reads CASSQETENEQFF. The CDR3, as DNA: TGTGCCAGCAGCCAAGAGACAGAGAATGAGCAGTTCTTC.

The chain is built from TRBV10-3 and TRBJ2-3, with a possible D match to TRBD1 (5 bases). The V gene's germline CDR1 is ENHRY and CDR2 SYGVKD. The CDR3 is made up of 14 amino acids. With 8 bases removed from V and 5 bases from J, the gap between germline ends came to 17 bases. CDR3 region: CAISIGQGQDTQYF. CDR3 sequence (DNA): TGTGCCATCTCGATTGGGCAGGGTCAAGATACGCAGTATTTT.

This rearrangement joins TRBV10-3 to TRBJ2-1; 14 positions agree with TRBD2. Germline V gene data show CDR1 as ENHRY and CDR2 as SYGVKD. CDR3 length equals 16 residues. With V trimmed by 7 bases and J by 4 bases, 6 bases remained unmatched. In DNA form, the CDR3 reads TGTGCCATCACCCCCGGGACTAGCGGGAGTTACAATGAGCAGTTCTTC. This sequence encodes CAITPGTSGSYNEQFF.